Listed below are T cell receptor beta chains from one sample, sequenced in a study of post-analysis software for immune sequencing data. TCRdb itself ran the PCR reads through MiXCR, one entry per CDR3 protein. The table lists more than 450,000 distinct CDR3 sequences, around 31% of them singletons, with less than 6% in the top ten. The sequencing input was blood. These TCRs come from a girl under 18 with multiple sclerosis. Both conserved end residues are part of each CDR3. A D gene is named only where the DNA matches it firmly. Size values are once, few and many counts, or a class for expanded clones, and some rows have none.

CDR3 DNA	CDR3 protein	D gene	clone size	V gene	J gene
TGTGCCAGCAGCACCGAGCTCAGAGACGGATTGCTGGAGCAGTACTTC	CASSTELRDGLLEQYF	-	few	TRBV13	TRBJ2-5
TGTGCCAGCAGTTTCCCGTCTAGCGGGGGATTCAATGAGCAGTTCTTC	CASSFPSSGGFNEQFF	TRBD2	-	TRBV27	TRBJ2-1
TGCAGTGCTAGAGCCGATAGCGGGAATGGCTACGAGCAGTACTTC	CSARADSGNGYEQYF	TRBD2	-	TRBV20-1	TRBJ2-7
TGTGCCAGCAGTTACGGGGGGCACTCCTACGAGCAGTACTTC	CASSYGGHSYEQYF	-	-	TRBV6-6	TRBJ2-7
TGTGCCAGCAGTGAATCACGAAACACCATATATTTT	CASSESRNTIYF	-	-	TRBV6-1	TRBJ1-3
TGCGCCAGCAGCTTGGCCGTGATGAGCACAGATACGCAGTATTTT	CASSLAVMSTDTQYF	-	-	TRBV5-1	TRBJ2-3
TGCAGTGCTAGGCTGGTGAGCACAGATACGCAGTATTTT	CSARLVSTDTQYF	-	-	TRBV20-1	TRBJ2-3
TGTGCCAGCAGTTCAACACAGGGAGGGTACGAGCAGTACTTC	CASSSTQGGYEQYF	-	once	TRBV6-5	TRBJ2-7
TGTACCATCAGTGAGTCCGGCGGGACCGGATTGGGCGAGCAGTACTTC	CTISESGGTGLGEQYF	-	-	TRBV10-3	TRBJ2-7
TGTGCCAGCAGTGACCGCAACAGGGGGAACACTGAAGCTTTCTTT	CASSDRNRGNTEAFF	TRBD1	-	TRBV6-1	TRBJ1-1
TGCAGCGTTGGCCTCGGGGGGAACATTCAGTACTTC	CSVGLGGNIQYF	TRBD2	many	TRBV29-1	TRBJ2-4
TGTGCCAGCAGTGCGTCGGCGGTTAATTCGCCCCTCCACTTT	CASSASAVNSPLHF	-	-	TRBV25-1	TRBJ1-6
TGTGCCAGCAACCGCGCGGGTGAGGAGACCCAGTACTTC	CASNRAGEETQYF	-	few	TRBV2	TRBJ2-5
TGTGCCAGCAGCCAGACCCGGGGCGAGTCACCCCTCCACTTT	CASSQTRGESPLHF	-	-	TRBV3-1	TRBJ1-6
TGCGCCAGCAGCTCCTACCCAACAGATACGCAGTATTTT	CASSSYPTDTQYF	-	once	TRBV5-1	TRBJ2-3
TGTGCCAGCAGCTTAGGAGGGGGAGGACCGAGCAATCAGCCCCAGCATTTT	CASSLGGGGPSNQPQHF	-	-	TRBV7-9	TRBJ1-5
TGCGCCAGCAGCCCAGGGACAGGGGATCAGCCCCAGCATTTT	CASSPGTGDQPQHF	TRBD1	-	TRBV5-1	TRBJ1-5
TGCGCCAGCAGCCTTGGAGTAGGCGAGACCCAGTACTTC	CASSLGVGETQYF	-	-	TRBV5-1	TRBJ2-5
TGTGCCATCAGTAAGGGGGGGGCCGGCTACACCTTC	CAISKGGAGYTF	-	few	TRBV10-3	TRBJ1-2
TGTGCCAGCAGTGCCCTAGCGGGGGGGCGTTACGAGCAGTACTTC	CASSALAGGRYEQYF	TRBD2	few	TRBV11-2	TRBJ2-7
TGTGCCAGCAGTGAGGTCATTGGCTACACCTTC	CASSEVIGYTF	-	-	TRBV2	TRBJ1-2
TGTGCCAGCAGTTACGTAGGAGCTGAAGCTTTCTTT	CASSYVGAEAFF	-	-	TRBV6-5	TRBJ1-1
TGTGCCAGCAGTTGGACTAGTGGGGTAGATGAGCAGTTCTTC	CASSWTSGVDEQFF	TRBD2	-	TRBV9	TRBJ2-1
TGTGCCAGCAGCTTCCCCCTGGAGGGAGGGTATGGCTACACCTTC	CASSFPLEGGYGYTF	-	-	TRBV5-5	TRBJ1-2
TGTGCCAGCAAGACAGGGAGGAATCAGCCCCAGCATTTT	CASKTGRNQPQHF	TRBD1	-	TRBV2	TRBJ1-5
TGTGCCAGCAAACTCTCAGCTTCTACCTACAATGAGCAGTTCTTC	CASKLSASTYNEQFF	-	-	TRBV12-3/TRBV12-4	TRBJ2-1
TGTGCCAGCCGCCGGGGGGGGGCAGATACGCAGTATTTT	CASRRGGADTQYF	TRBD2	-	TRBV6-5	TRBJ2-3
TGTGCCAGCAGCGGGGAGATGAACACTGAAGCTTTCTTT	CASSGEMNTEAFF	-	-	TRBV27	TRBJ1-1
TGTGCCAGCAGTTACGGGGACCTAGCGGGTGAGCAGTTCTTC	CASSYGDLAGEQFF	TRBD2	-	TRBV6-5	TRBJ2-1
TGCGCCAGCAGCCAACTCCTAGGCACAGATACGCAGTATTTT	CASSQLLGTDTQYF	-	-	TRBV4-1	TRBJ2-3
TGCAGCGCTGGACAGGGGGCGGCCAAAAACATTCAGTACTTC	CSAGQGAAKNIQYF	TRBD1	-	TRBV29-1	TRBJ2-4
TGCGCCAGCAGCCAAATCGGGACGGCCTCTATCGATGGCTACACCTTC	CASSQIGTASIDGYTF	-	few	TRBV4-1	TRBJ1-2
TGTGCCAGCAGCTCCAGTAGGGGCCTTGGGGACAGTGAGCAGTTCTTC	CASSSSRGLGDSEQFF	TRBD1	few	TRBV7-9	TRBJ2-1
TGCGCCAGCAGCTTGGCCGCCAGTTTCTACGAGCAGTACTTC	CASSLAASFYEQYF	-	-	TRBV5-1	TRBJ2-7
TGCGCCAGCAGCCCCGGGGGGTACGTGGACGAGCAGTACTTC	CASSPGGYVDEQYF	TRBD2	-	TRBV5-1	TRBJ2-7
TGTGCCAGCAGCTTCCTTCCGGAGAACTATGGCTACACCTTC	CASSFLPENYGYTF	-	-	TRBV7-9	TRBJ1-2
TGTGCCATCAGTGTTTCCCGCGGGGCTAGCACAGATACGCAGTATTTT	CAISVSRGASTDTQYF	-	-	TRBV10-3	TRBJ2-3